The rows below give T cell receptor beta chains drawn from one sample of a study of T cells in Graves' hyperthyroidism and ophthalmopathy. A single record per CDR3 protein comes from TCRdb applying MiXCR to the multiplex PCR reads. The table includes some 500,000 distinct CDR3 sequences, about 16% detected once. Sequences were obtained from blood. The source is a woman in her thirties with Graves' ophthalmopathy. CDR3s include the opening cysteine and the closing phenylalanine or tryptophan. The D gene is left open where the match is weak. For some rows the clone size is stated as once, few or many, or as a class when expanded; others skip it.

j_call: TRBJ2-7
d_call: NA
cdr3_length: 12
clone_size: NA
v_call: TRBV6-2/TRBV6-3
cdr3_nt: TGTGCCAGCGGGGAGGCCGACGCCGAGCAGTACTTC
cdr3_aa: CASGEADAEQYF

j_call: TRBJ1-1
d_call: NA
cdr3_length: 12
clone_size: NA
v_call: TRBV2
cdr3_nt: TGTGCCAGCAGTGAACAGCCGGGGGGGGCTTTCTTT
cdr3_aa: CASSEQPGGAFF

j_call: TRBJ1-5
d_call: NA
cdr3_length: 16
clone_size: NA
v_call: TRBV28
cdr3_nt: TGTGCCAGCAGTTTACGGTTAGGGGCGACGGATCAGCCCCAGCATTTT
cdr3_aa: CASSLRLGATDQPQHF

j_call: TRBJ2-3
d_call: NA
cdr3_length: 14
clone_size: many
v_call: TRBV2
cdr3_nt: TGTGCCAGCCTCCAGCAATGGTCGGCAGATACGCAGTATTTT
cdr3_aa: CASLQQWSADTQYF

j_call: TRBJ1-2
d_call: TRBD1
cdr3_length: 17
clone_size: NA
v_call: TRBV19
cdr3_nt: TGTGCCACCCAACCGGGACAGGGGGCTCGAGGAAACTATGGCTACACCTTC
cdr3_aa: CATQPGQGARGNYGYTF

j_call: TRBJ1-1
d_call: NA
cdr3_length: 15
clone_size: many
v_call: TRBV29-1
cdr3_nt: TGCAGCGTTGTTCCTAGGGGGGGGAAGAACACTGAAGCTTTCTTT
cdr3_aa: CSVVPRGGKNTEAFF

j_call: TRBJ2-7
d_call: TRBD1
cdr3_length: 14
clone_size: NA
v_call: TRBV20-1
cdr3_nt: TGCAGCGCCCCAATCAGACAGGGGTTTGGGGAGCAGTACTTC
cdr3_aa: CSAPIRQGFGEQYF

j_call: TRBJ2-3
d_call: NA
cdr3_length: 16
clone_size: few
v_call: TRBV6-2/TRBV6-3
cdr3_nt: TGTGCCAGCAGTTACTCAGAATATACCGAGGCAGATACGCAGTATTTT
cdr3_aa: CASSYSEYTEADTQYF

j_call: TRBJ2-5
d_call: NA
cdr3_length: 15
clone_size: many
v_call: TRBV7-2
cdr3_nt: TGTGCCAGCAGCTTAGGGTCCGCAGCTGGTGAGACCCAGTACTTC
cdr3_aa: CASSLGSAAGETQYF

j_call: TRBJ2-1
d_call: NA
cdr3_length: 12
clone_size: few
v_call: TRBV10-3
cdr3_nt: TGTGCCATCAGTGGGGGTAAAGATGAGCAGTTCTTC
cdr3_aa: CAISGGKDEQFF

j_call: TRBJ2-7
d_call: NA
cdr3_length: 12
clone_size: many
v_call: TRBV24-1
cdr3_nt: TGTGCCACCGCAGACACATCCTACGAGCAGTACTTC
cdr3_aa: CATADTSYEQYF

j_call: TRBJ2-7
d_call: NA
cdr3_length: 15
clone_size: many
v_call: TRBV28
cdr3_nt: TGTGCCAGCAGTTTTGTGGGAACGAGCTCCTACGAGCAGTACTTC
cdr3_aa: CASSFVGTSSYEQYF

j_call: TRBJ2-2
d_call: TRBD2
cdr3_length: 16
clone_size: NA
v_call: TRBV4-3
cdr3_nt: TGCGCCAGCAGCCAAGAGACTAGCGGGATAACCGGGGAGCTGTTTTTT
cdr3_aa: CASSQETSGITGELFF

j_call: TRBJ2-7
d_call: NA
cdr3_length: 15
clone_size: many
v_call: TRBV11-2
cdr3_nt: TGTGCCAGCAGCTTAGATCCGTGGCAGGGGGGCGAGCAGTACTTC
cdr3_aa: CASSLDPWQGGEQYF

j_call: TRBJ1-6
d_call: NA
cdr3_length: 13
clone_size: many
v_call: TRBV30
cdr3_nt: TGTGCCTGGAGTGTAACGTACGATTCACCCCTCCACTTT
cdr3_aa: CAWSVTYDSPLHF

j_call: TRBJ2-5
d_call: NA
cdr3_length: 17
clone_size: NA
v_call: TRBV9
cdr3_nt: TGTGCCAGCAGCCCACCATCTCAGTGGGGGGGCCGGGAGACCCAGTACTTC
cdr3_aa: CASSPPSQWGGRETQYF

j_call: TRBJ2-1
d_call: NA
cdr3_length: 17
clone_size: many
v_call: TRBV4-1
cdr3_nt: TGCGCCAGCAGCCAAGAGGGGTCGGCGGGCCTTAACAATGAGCAGTTCTTC
cdr3_aa: CASSQEGSAGLNNEQFF

j_call: TRBJ1-2
d_call: NA
cdr3_length: 14
clone_size: many
v_call: TRBV20-1
cdr3_nt: TGCAGTTTCCCTCTGGGACGGTCTAACTATGGCTACACCTTC
cdr3_aa: CSFPLGRSNYGYTF

j_call: TRBJ2-1
d_call: TRBD2
cdr3_length: 16
clone_size: many
v_call: TRBV28
cdr3_nt: TGTGCCAGCAGTCCCATTCGACTAGCGGGAGAAGGGGAGCAGTTCTTC
cdr3_aa: CASSPIRLAGEGEQFF

j_call: TRBJ2-2
d_call: TRBD2
cdr3_length: 14
clone_size: few
v_call: TRBV29-1
cdr3_nt: TGCAGCGTTGACCTAGCGGGAGTAACCGGGGAGCTGTTTTTT
cdr3_aa: CSVDLAGVTGELFF

j_call: TRBJ1-5
d_call: TRBD1
cdr3_length: 14
clone_size: many
v_call: TRBV7-2
cdr3_nt: TGTGCCAGCAGCTCGACAGGGCCCAATCAGCCCCAGCATTTT
cdr3_aa: CASSSTGPNQPQHF

j_call: TRBJ2-3
d_call: TRBD1
cdr3_length: 16
clone_size: few
v_call: TRBV20-1
cdr3_nt: TGCAGTGCTAGATCCCCCCTACAGGGGGCAACAGATACGCAGTATTTT
cdr3_aa: CSARSPLQGATDTQYF

j_call: TRBJ2-7
d_call: NA
cdr3_length: 13
clone_size: NA
v_call: TRBV6-1
cdr3_nt: TGTGCCAGCAGTGTATCTCTTCCGGACGAGCAGTACTTC
cdr3_aa: CASSVSLPDEQYF

j_call: TRBJ1-3
d_call: NA
cdr3_length: 15
clone_size: NA
v_call: TRBV10-3
cdr3_nt: TGTGCCATCAGTGAGTCGTCGGGGGGAGGAAACACCATATATTTT
cdr3_aa: CAISESSGGGNTIYF

j_call: TRBJ2-1
d_call: TRBD2
cdr3_length: 14
clone_size: many
v_call: TRBV12-3/TRBV12-4
cdr3_nt: TGTGCCAGCAGTCGACTAGCGGAGTACAATGAGCAGTTCTTC
cdr3_aa: CASSRLAEYNEQFF

j_call: TRBJ2-1
d_call: TRBD2
cdr3_length: 15
clone_size: many
v_call: TRBV28
cdr3_nt: TGTGCCAGCAGTCCTAGGACTAGCGGGAATGATGAGCAGTTCTTC
cdr3_aa: CASSPRTSGNDEQFF

j_call: TRBJ2-5
d_call: NA
cdr3_length: 15
clone_size: many
v_call: TRBV20-1
cdr3_nt: TGCAGTGCTAGAGACCAGACTAGTGGTCAAGAGACCCAGTACTTC
cdr3_aa: CSARDQTSGQETQYF

j_call: TRBJ2-1
d_call: NA
cdr3_length: 14
clone_size: many
v_call: TRBV20-1
cdr3_nt: TGCAGTGCTCCTGGCCCAACAGGGTACAATGAGCAGTTCTTC
cdr3_aa: CSAPGPTGYNEQFF

j_call: TRBJ1-1
d_call: NA
cdr3_length: 13
clone_size: NA
v_call: TRBV19
cdr3_nt: TGTGCCAGTTGGGGGGTTGAGGACACTGAAGCTTTCTTT
cdr3_aa: CASWGVEDTEAFF

j_call: TRBJ2-1
d_call: NA
cdr3_length: 15
clone_size: many
v_call: TRBV28
cdr3_nt: TGTGCCAGCAGAATTCAATCAAGCTCCTACAATGAGCAGTTCTTC
cdr3_aa: CASRIQSSSYNEQFF

j_call: TRBJ2-7
d_call: NA
cdr3_length: 13
clone_size: few
v_call: TRBV30
cdr3_nt: TGTGCCTGGGGTCGTGCTTTCTCCTACGAGCAGTACTTC
cdr3_aa: CAWGRAFSYEQYF

j_call: TRBJ2-1
d_call: TRBD2
cdr3_length: 16
clone_size: many
v_call: TRBV24-1
cdr3_nt: TGTGCCACCAGTGATTTGCCTAGCGGGGGCCTCAATGAGCAGTTCTTC
cdr3_aa: CATSDLPSGGLNEQFF

j_call: TRBJ2-1
d_call: NA
cdr3_length: 15
clone_size: NA
v_call: TRBV9
cdr3_nt: TGTGCCAGCAGCTCGGACCCCACAAGGGGCAATGAGCAGTTCTTC
cdr3_aa: CASSSDPTRGNEQFF

j_call: TRBJ2-1
d_call: NA
cdr3_length: 13
clone_size: few
v_call: TRBV12-3/TRBV12-4
cdr3_nt: TGTGCCAGCAGTTCCCGACTAGGGGTTGAGCAGTTCTTC
cdr3_aa: CASSSRLGVEQFF

j_call: TRBJ2-3
d_call: TRBD1
cdr3_length: 16
clone_size: NA
v_call: TRBV2
cdr3_nt: TGTGCCAGAAGCGAAAAGGGACAGGGCATTACAGATACGCAGTATTTT
cdr3_aa: CARSEKGQGITDTQYF

j_call: TRBJ1-2
d_call: NA
cdr3_length: 14
clone_size: many
v_call: TRBV27
cdr3_nt: TGTGCCAGCAGTCCCGCGGGGGGGGGCGATGGCTACACCTTC
cdr3_aa: CASSPAGGGDGYTF

j_call: TRBJ2-3
d_call: NA
cdr3_length: 12
clone_size: many
v_call: TRBV7-2
cdr3_nt: TGTGCCAGCAGCCTGTTTAAAGATACGCAGTATTTT
cdr3_aa: CASSLFKDTQYF

j_call: TRBJ1-1
d_call: NA
cdr3_length: 13
clone_size: many
v_call: TRBV7-9
cdr3_nt: TGTGCCAGCGTATCGACGGCCAACACTGAAGCTTTCTTT
cdr3_aa: CASVSTANTEAFF

j_call: TRBJ2-7
d_call: TRBD2
cdr3_length: 13
clone_size: many
v_call: TRBV20-1
cdr3_nt: TGCAGTGCTAGGGCGACTAGCGCGTACGAGCAGTACTTC
cdr3_aa: CSARATSAYEQYF

j_call: TRBJ2-7
d_call: NA
cdr3_length: 13
clone_size: few
v_call: TRBV5-6
cdr3_nt: TGTGCCAGCAGCCTGAAGGGGGGTAAGGAGCAGTACTTC
cdr3_aa: CASSLKGGKEQYF

j_call: TRBJ2-5
d_call: TRBD2
cdr3_length: 17
clone_size: many
v_call: TRBV7-2
cdr3_nt: TGTGCCAGCAGCTTGGGGGGTCTTTGGGGGGGACAAGAGACCCAGTACTTC
cdr3_aa: CASSLGGLWGGQETQYF

j_call: TRBJ2-7
d_call: TRBD1
cdr3_length: 13
clone_size: many
v_call: TRBV20-1
cdr3_nt: TGCAGTGCTAGAAGGGACAGATCCTACGAGCAGTACTTC
cdr3_aa: CSARRDRSYEQYF

j_call: TRBJ2-1
d_call: NA
cdr3_length: 13
clone_size: many
v_call: TRBV19
cdr3_nt: TGCGCCAGCAGCATCGGACAGAACAATGAGCAGTTCTTC
cdr3_aa: CASSIGQNNEQFF

j_call: TRBJ2-7
d_call: NA
cdr3_length: 14
clone_size: NA
v_call: TRBV27
cdr3_nt: TGTGCCAGCATTGGTGGCAGGGGTGGATACGAGCAGTACTTC
cdr3_aa: CASIGGRGGYEQYF

j_call: TRBJ1-5
d_call: NA
cdr3_length: 12
clone_size: many
v_call: TRBV28
cdr3_nt: TGTGCCAGTCATTGGGGGGATCAGCCCCAGCATTTT
cdr3_aa: CASHWGDQPQHF

j_call: TRBJ2-7
d_call: NA
cdr3_length: 13
clone_size: NA
v_call: TRBV20-1
cdr3_nt: TGCAGTGCTCCCTCAGGGACCAACTACGAGCAGTACTTC
cdr3_aa: CSAPSGTNYEQYF

j_call: TRBJ2-1
d_call: TRBD2
cdr3_length: 16
clone_size: few
v_call: TRBV20-1
cdr3_nt: TGCAGTGCTAGAGGGGTAGCGGGAATCACCTACAATGAGCAGTTCTTC
cdr3_aa: CSARGVAGITYNEQFF

j_call: TRBJ1-3
d_call: NA
cdr3_length: 21
clone_size: few
v_call: TRBV4-1
cdr3_nt: TGCGCCAGCAGCCAAGACTCGGGCCGGCGCGGAGCATCCTCCTCTGGAAACACCATATATTTT
cdr3_aa: CASSQDSGRRGASSSGNTIYF

j_call: TRBJ2-2
d_call: TRBD1
cdr3_length: 16
clone_size: few
v_call: TRBV11-2
cdr3_nt: TGTGCCAGCAGTTTCGACCCGGGACAGTTCACCGGGGAGCTGTTTTTT
cdr3_aa: CASSFDPGQFTGELFF

j_call: TRBJ1-1
d_call: TRBD1
cdr3_length: 14
clone_size: few
v_call: TRBV12-3/TRBV12-4
cdr3_nt: TGTGCCAGCACCAGAGGGACAGCCCTCTCTGAAGCTTTCTTT
cdr3_aa: CASTRGTALSEAFF

j_call: TRBJ2-7
d_call: NA
cdr3_length: 12
clone_size: few
v_call: TRBV19
cdr3_nt: TGTGCCAGTAGCAGGGACAATGGCGAGCAGTACTTC
cdr3_aa: CASSRDNGEQYF

j_call: TRBJ2-5
d_call: NA
cdr3_length: 14
clone_size: NA
v_call: TRBV20-1
cdr3_nt: TGCAGTGCTAGAGTTCCATTCCCACAAGAGACCCAGTACTTC
cdr3_aa: CSARVPFPQETQYF

j_call: TRBJ2-7
d_call: TRBD2
cdr3_length: 16
clone_size: many
v_call: TRBV28
cdr3_nt: TGTGCCAGCAGTTTGGGTGGGCCCGGCGGGAGCCTTGAGCAGTACTTC
cdr3_aa: CASSLGGPGGSLEQYF